A selection of T cell receptor beta chains follows, all from one sample in a study of Ad26.COV2.S vaccination and SARS-CoV-2 variants. This table comes from immunoSEQ multiplex PCR, and its TCRdb copy is limited to in-frame clones, with some not included. The sample contains nearly 95,000 clones, roughly 85% of which appear only once. The input for sequencing was peripheral blood, taken after recovery from COVID-19. These receptors all come from a human donor who had recovered from COVID-19. Both conserved end residues are part of each CDR3. D genes are given only for firm matches. Clone size is stated in some rows and not others, as once, few, many or a class when expanded.

>-|TRBV3-1/TRBV3-2|TRBJ2-1|-
TGTGCCAGCAGCCGGACCTCCGGGACTTCCGTGGTGGAGCAGTTCTTC
CASSRTSGTSVVEQFF
>-|TRBV10-1|TRBJ1-2|-
TGCGCCAGCACGGGCTATGGCTACACCTTC
CASTGYGYTF
>-|TRBV28|TRBJ2-7|-
TGTGCCAGCAGTTTATACGGCCAGCTCTACGAGCAGTACTTC
CASSLYGQLYEQYF
>-|TRBV10-1|TRBJ2-2|-
TGCGCCAGTACCGGGACCCAGAACACCGGGGAGCTGTTTTTT
CASTGTQNTGELFF
>-|TRBV3-1/TRBV3-2|TRBJ2-4|-
TGTGCCAGCAGCCACTCGGATTACGTTTTAGCCAAAAACATTCAGTACTTC
CASSHSDYVLAKNIQYF
>-|TRBV25-1|TRBJ2-1|-
TGTGCCAGCAGTGTCCCAAGCACCTATCTGCAGTTCTTC
CASSVPSTYLQFF
>-|TRBV28|TRBJ2-5|TRBD1
TGTGCCAGCAGTGTCAGGGGGCCTCAAGAGACCCAGTACTTC
CASSVRGPQETQYF
>-|TRBV12-3/TRBV12-4|TRBJ2-7|-
TGTGCCAGCAGTTTAGGGTCTATGCAGTACTTC
CASSLGSMQYF
>-|TRBV7-9|TRBJ2-2|TRBD2
TGTGCCAGCATCAAAGGGACTAGCTGGGGTTCCGGGGAGCTGTTTTTT
CASIKGTSWGSGELFF
>few|TRBV28|TRBJ2-1|TRBD1
TGTGCCAGCAGTATGTTTGGACAGGGGTACAATGAGCAGTTCTTC
CASSMFGQGYNEQFF
>-|TRBV7-8|TRBJ2-2|TRBD2
TGTGCCAGCAGCTTCCAAGCGGGATCACGGCCCCTCACCGGGGAGCTGTTTTTT
CASSFQAGSRPLTGELFF
>-|TRBV21-1|TRBJ1-6|-
TGTGCCAGCAGCAAACCTGGGACAGGGAAAAAGTCCGATAATTCACCCCTCCACTTT
CASSKPGTGKKSDNSPLHF
>few|TRBV9|TRBJ2-1|-
TGTGCCAGCAGCTCAGGGACTGGACTAAACAATGAGCAGTTCTTC
CASSSGTGLNNEQFF
>-|TRBV2|TRBJ2-5|-
TGTGCCAGCAGTGTTCAAGAGACCCAGTACTTC
CASSVQETQYF
>-|TRBV19|TRBJ2-4|TRBD1
TGTGCCAGTAGTATGGGACAGGTTATAAACATTCAGTACTTC
CASSMGQVINIQYF
>-|TRBV12-5|TRBJ1-6|-
TGTGCTAGTGGCGCGGTAAAACAGGGTTCACCCCTCCACTTT
CASGAVKQGSPLHF
>-|TRBV7-3|TRBJ2-1|-
TGTGCCAGCAGCTTATACCCGTCCGAGATTGAGTTCTTC
CASSLYPSEIEFF
>-|TRBV2|TRBJ2-7|-
TGTGCCAGTTCGGATTTAGGACAGTCGGGGCAGTACTTC
CASSDLGQSGQYF
>once|TRBV7-9|TRBJ1-2|-
TGTGCCAGCAGCTTAGGGACAGCTCTCAACTATGGCTACACCTTC
CASSLGTALNYGYTF
>-|TRBV27|TRBJ1-1|-
TGTGCCAGCAGTTTAGGGGTATTGGGGGCTGAAGCTTTCTTT
CASSLGVLGAEAFF
>-|TRBV27|TRBJ2-7|-
TGTGCCAGCAGTTTATCACCCAGGGTCGACGAGCAGTACTTC
CASSLSPRVDEQYF
>-|TRBV6-1|TRBJ2-1|TRBD2
TGTGCCAGCAGGGAAGGACTAGCCGGAATTCAGTTCTTC
CASREGLAGIQFF
>-|TRBV5-5|TRBJ2-3|-
TGTGCCAGCAGCTTGGAGCCCGTTCTGAGGGCAGATACGCAGTATTTT
CASSLEPVLRADTQYF
>-|TRBV7-2|TRBJ1-6|TRBD1
TGTGCCAGCAGCCCGGACAGGGGCAGGTCACCCCTCCACTTT
CASSPDRGRSPLHF
>-|TRBV14|TRBJ1-1|-
TGTGCCAGCAGCCAAGTTTCAACCCTCATGAACACTGAAGCTTTCTTT
CASSQVSTLMNTEAFF
>-|TRBV5-4|TRBJ2-7|TRBD2
TGTGCCAGCAGTCCCACCGGGACTAGCCTCCCACGGGATGGATACGAGCAGTACTTC
CASSPTGTSLPRDGYEQYF
>-|TRBV3-1/TRBV3-2|TRBJ1-1|-
TGTGCCAGCAGCCCCAGGTCCCAGAACACTGAAGCTTTCTTT
CASSPRSQNTEAFF
>once|TRBV7-7|TRBJ2-1|TRBD2
TGTGCCAGCAGCTTACTAGCGGGAGGGCCGGGAAGCAATGAGCAGTTCTTC
CASSLLAGGPGSNEQFF
>-|TRBV20-1|TRBJ2-7|-
TGCAGTGTCCGGACAGCCTACGAGCAGTACTTC
CSVRTAYEQYF
>-|TRBV12-3/TRBV12-4|TRBJ1-1|-
TGTGCCAGCAGTACTCCGGGGGACACTGAAGCTTTCTTT
CASSTPGDTEAFF
>-|TRBV11-3|TRBJ2-5|-
TGTGCCAGCAGCCGCTCGGGACTCCAAGAGACCCAGTACTTC
CASSRSGLQETQYF
>-|TRBV6-5|TRBJ1-1|TRBD1
TGTGCCAGCAGTTATTTGACAGGGGCGGGGAACACTGAAGCTTTCTTT
CASSYLTGAGNTEAFF
>-|TRBV3-1/TRBV3-2|TRBJ1-4|-
TGTGCCAGCACCTTACGCAGTCTGAACGAAAAACTGTTTTTT
CASTLRSLNEKLFF
>-|TRBV7-9|TRBJ2-5|TRBD2
TGTGCCAGCAGTACGACTAGCGGGAGTGAGACCCAGTACTTC
CASSTTSGSETQYF
>few|TRBV12-5|TRBJ2-1|-
TGTGCTAGTGGTTTGGCGCATCCCGGGGGTGGAGTCGGGAATGAGCAGTTCTTC
CASGLAHPGGGVGNEQFF
>few|TRBV7-2|TRBJ2-1|-
TGTGCCAGCAGCTTAAAATGGGGGGCCAATGAGCAGTTCTTC
CASSLKWGANEQFF
>-|TRBV10-3|TRBJ1-3|-
TGTGCCATCAGTGGAGGATCGTCGGGGCCTAGCTCTGGAAACACCATATATTTT
CAISGGSSGPSSGNTIYF
>-|TRBV5-6|TRBJ1-6|-
TGTGCCAGCAGCTTGGGCAGGTCACCCCTCCACTTT
CASSLGRSPLHF
>-|TRBV7-4|TRBJ1-6|-
TGTGCCAGCAGCCTAATTTATACAGGGATAGTGTCCTGTACGAATTCACCCCTCCACTTT
CASSLIYTGIVSCTNSPLHF
>-|TRBV4-1|TRBJ2-7|TRBD2
TGCGCCAGCAGCCAAGAGACTAGCTTCTTCTACGAGCAGTACTTC
CASSQETSFFYEQYF
>-|TRBV19|TRBJ2-3|TRBD1
TGTGCCAGTAGTAGCGACAGGGTGGATGCCACAGATACGCAGTATTTT
CASSSDRVDATDTQYF
>-|TRBV15|TRBJ2-4|-
TGTGCCACCAGCGAGGACGTAAACATTCAGTACTTC
CATSEDVNIQYF
>-|TRBV27|TRBJ1-2|-
TGTGCCAGCAGTCGGACTCCGGGATTCAACTATGGCTACACCTTC
CASSRTPGFNYGYTF
>-|TRBV9|TRBJ2-3|-
TGTGCCAGCGGTATCTGGGCCACAGATACGCAGTATTTT
CASGIWATDTQYF
>-|TRBV12-3/TRBV12-4|TRBJ2-5|-
TGTGCCAGCAGTGACCAAGAGACCCAGTACTTC
CASSDQETQYF
>-|TRBV4-3|TRBJ2-3|TRBD2
TGCGCCAGCAGCCAAGCTAGACTAGCGGGAGGGCTCACCTCCCCAGATACGCAGTATTTT
CASSQARLAGGLTSPDTQYF
>once|TRBV5-1|TRBJ1-2|-
TGCGCCAGCAGCTTTATCGGACTTGGTGGCTATGGCTACACCTTC
CASSFIGLGGYGYTF
>-|TRBV9|TRBJ2-3|-
TGTGCCAGCGGCCTCAGCACAGATACGCAGTATTTT
CASGLSTDTQYF
>-|TRBV11-3|TRBJ2-5|-
TGTGCCAGCAGCCCGAAAGCCCGAGGGGAGACCCAGTACTTC
CASSPKARGETQYF
>-|TRBV11-2|TRBJ1-2|-
TGTGCCAGCAGCTTAGGGATGGGCTATGGCTACACCTTC
CASSLGMGYGYTF
>-|TRBV18|TRBJ2-2|-
TGTGCCAGCTCACCGACCGCAGAGAGAACCACCGGGGAGCTGTTTTTT
CASSPTAERTTGELFF